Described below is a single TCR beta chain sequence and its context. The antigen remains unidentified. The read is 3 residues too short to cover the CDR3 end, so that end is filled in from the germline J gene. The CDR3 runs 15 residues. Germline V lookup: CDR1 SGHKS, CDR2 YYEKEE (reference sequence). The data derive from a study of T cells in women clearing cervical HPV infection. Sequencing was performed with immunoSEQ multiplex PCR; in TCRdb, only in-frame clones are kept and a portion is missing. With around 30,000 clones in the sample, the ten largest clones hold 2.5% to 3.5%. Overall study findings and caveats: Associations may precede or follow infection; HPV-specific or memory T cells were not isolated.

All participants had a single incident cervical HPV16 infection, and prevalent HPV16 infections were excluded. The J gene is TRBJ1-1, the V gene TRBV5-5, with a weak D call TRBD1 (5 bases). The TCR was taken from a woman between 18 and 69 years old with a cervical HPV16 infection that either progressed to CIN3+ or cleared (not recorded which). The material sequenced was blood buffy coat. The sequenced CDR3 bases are TGTGCCAGCAGCCCCCTATGGGGGGGGACCTCCGGA. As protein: CASSPLWGGTSG. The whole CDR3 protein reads CASSPLWGGTSGAFF.